The T cell receptor (beta chain) under discussion was sequenced for a study of T-cell memory formation after mild COVID-19. Study conclusions and caveats: The CD4+ clones that contracted clustered mainly within CM and EM, and the CD8+ clones concentrated in EMRA. Clones contracting across day 15 to 85 had a balanced CD4/CD8 profile; later expanding clones leaned CD4+.

V was clipped by 0 bases and J by 1 base, with 10 bases between them. CDR3 length: 16 amino acids. CDR1 and CDR2 from the germline V gene are MNHNS and SASEGT. One entry per CDR3 protein, called by TCRdb with MiXCR from the 5' RACE reads. This sample yields about 81,000 distinct CDR3 sequences, of which around a quarter are seen a single time; about 40% belongs to the top ten. In the case of this clonotype: Its antigen is not known.

The sequence derives from a man aged 18 to 30 who had mild COVID-19 (a few samples of this study predate the infection). Cell type and time point are not known. The chain recombines TRBV6-1 with TRBJ1-5; D gene uncertain. Sequenced: PBMCs or a T cell subset sorted from them (not recorded which). CDR3 residues: CASSEALRGSNQPQHF. CDR3 sequence (DNA): TGTGCCAGCAGTGAAGCGCTTCGCGGGAGCAATCAGCCCCAGCATTTT.